This T cell receptor (beta chain) was retrieved from a study of persistence of HIV-infected CD4 T cells. Looking at the study overall: Donors had been on suppressive ART for a median of roughly eight years. Study-level results: Degenerate expanded CDR3beta sequences were enriched among CMV- and Gag-responding cells.

The immunoSEQ assay was version 4, run in survey mode. The table came from immunoSEQ multiplex PCR; TCRdb's copy has only in-frame clones and leaves some out. The sample has under 60,000 clones; over 70% are singletons. V lost 4 bases and J 2 bases, leaving 11 bases between the germline ends. CDR3 length equals 13 residues. CDR1 and CDR2 (germline): GTSNPN, SVGIG (reference sequence). This clone has only a few counts. As yet, its antigen is unknown. Lysates of CMV-infected fibroblasts at roughly 10 ug/mL stimulated these cells. Sorted nonresponding memory CD4+ T cells were CD40L-negative, CD69-negative, CD45RO-high. Plasma HIV-1 RNA stayed below 50 copies/mL for at least 4 years. A roughly 17-hour stimulation of CD8-depleted PBMCs used anti-CD28/CD49d costimulation, CD40-blocking antibody and enfuvirtide.

The rearrangement links TRBV30 to TRBJ1-1; the D gene is possibly TRBD1 (6 bases). The specimen comprised CD4+ T cells sorted from PBMCs after 18-hour stimulation, sampled from a patient who received antiretroviral therapy. The sequence derives from an adult man with HIV who was CMV-seropositive. The CDR3 here is CAWIGQPNTEAFF. The CDR3 DNA is TGTGCCTGGATCGGACAGCCAAACACTGAAGCTTTCTTT.